This T cell receptor (beta chain) was obtained from a study of blood T cell repertoires in COVID-19. Study-wide context: T cells, B-cell-depleted T cells, or PBMCs supplied cDNA or gDNA.

The authors' processing: How many nucleated cells were present was estimated from reference gene primer amplification. Sequenced by immunoSEQ multiplex PCR; TCRdb stores in-frame clones only, minus some. That table furnishes V, J and clone size, whereas the DNA furnished D and trimming. The table shows about 130,000 clones, with 75% to 90% occurring only once. Participants spanned ages roughly 18 to 90 years and resided in about 25 US areas. Clinical history as reported by participants underpinned cohort assignment. The CDR3 extends over 16 amino acids. The V end lost 3 bases, the J end lost 2 bases, and 14 bases lay between the germline ends. Germline-derived CDR1 and CDR2 are DFQATT and SNEGSKA (reference sequence).

The V and J genes are TRBV20-1 and TRBJ2-6; TRBD2 is a possible D gene (7 bases). This clonotype was obtained from a woman aged 45-65 years who had recovered from COVID-19. The material sequenced was PBMCs or T cells enriched from blood (not recorded which). The CDR3 is CSASLGGGAGANVLTF. The CDR3 DNA follows: TGCAGTGCTAGTCTGGGGGGGGGCGCTGGGGCCAACGTCCTGACTTTC.